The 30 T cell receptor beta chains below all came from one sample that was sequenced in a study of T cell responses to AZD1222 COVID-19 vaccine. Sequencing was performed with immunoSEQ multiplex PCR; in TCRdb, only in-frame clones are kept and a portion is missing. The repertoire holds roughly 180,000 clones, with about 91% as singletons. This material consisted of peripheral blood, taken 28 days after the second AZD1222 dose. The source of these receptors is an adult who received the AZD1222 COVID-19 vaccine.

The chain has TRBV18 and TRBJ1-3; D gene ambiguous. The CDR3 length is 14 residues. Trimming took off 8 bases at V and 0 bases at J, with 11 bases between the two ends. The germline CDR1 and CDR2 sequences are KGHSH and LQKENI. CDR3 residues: CASQEGSSGNTIYF. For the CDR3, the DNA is TGTGCCAGCCAGGAGGGATCCTCTGGAAACACCATATATTTT.

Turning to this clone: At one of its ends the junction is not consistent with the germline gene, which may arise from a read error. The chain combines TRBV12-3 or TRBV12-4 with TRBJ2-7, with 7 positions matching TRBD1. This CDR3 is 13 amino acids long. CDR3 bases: TGCGCGGACAGGTCGTGGGGGTTCTACGAGCAGTACTTC. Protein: CADRSWGFYEQYF.

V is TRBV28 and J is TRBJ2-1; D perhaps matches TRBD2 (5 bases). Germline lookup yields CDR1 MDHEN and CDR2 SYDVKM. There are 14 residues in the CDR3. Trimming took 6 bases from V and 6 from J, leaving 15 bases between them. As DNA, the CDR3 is TGTGCCAGCAGCTATGGTAGCGCCGTCAATGAGCAGTTCTTC. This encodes CASSYGSAVNEQFF.

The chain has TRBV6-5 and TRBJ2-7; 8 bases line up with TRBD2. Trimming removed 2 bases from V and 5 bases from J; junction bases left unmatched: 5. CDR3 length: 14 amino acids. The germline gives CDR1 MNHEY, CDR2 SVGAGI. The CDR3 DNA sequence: TGTGCCAGCAGTTACCGTAGCGGGGTCGACGAGCAGTACTTC. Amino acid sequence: CASSYRSGVDEQYF.

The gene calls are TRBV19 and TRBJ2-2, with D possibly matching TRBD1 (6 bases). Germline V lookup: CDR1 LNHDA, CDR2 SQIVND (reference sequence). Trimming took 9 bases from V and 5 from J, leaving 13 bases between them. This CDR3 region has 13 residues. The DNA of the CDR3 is TGTGCCAGCCTCCAGGGGTGGACCGGGGAGCTGTTTTTT. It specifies CASLQGWTGELFF.

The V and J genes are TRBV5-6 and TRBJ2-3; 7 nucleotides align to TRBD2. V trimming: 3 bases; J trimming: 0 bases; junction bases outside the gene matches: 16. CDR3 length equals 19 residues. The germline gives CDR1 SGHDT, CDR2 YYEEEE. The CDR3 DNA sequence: TGTGCCAGCAGCTCCCGTACTAGCGATGGGCTCTACAGCACAGATACGCAGTATTTT. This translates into CASSSRTSDGLYSTDTQYF.

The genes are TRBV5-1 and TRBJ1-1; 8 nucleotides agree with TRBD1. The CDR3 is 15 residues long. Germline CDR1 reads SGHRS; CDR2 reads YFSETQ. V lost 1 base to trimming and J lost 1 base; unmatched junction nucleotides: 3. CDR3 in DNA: TGCGCCAGCAGCTTGAATGGACAGGGGAACACTGAAGCTTTCTTT. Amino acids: CASSLNGQGNTEAFF.

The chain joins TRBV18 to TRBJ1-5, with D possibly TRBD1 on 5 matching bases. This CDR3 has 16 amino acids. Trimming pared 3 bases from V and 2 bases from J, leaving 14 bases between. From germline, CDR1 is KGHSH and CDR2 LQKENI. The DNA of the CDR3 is TGTGCCAGCTCACCTTTCCCGGGGGGTGGCAATCAGCCCCAGCATTTT. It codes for CASSPFPGGGNQPQHF. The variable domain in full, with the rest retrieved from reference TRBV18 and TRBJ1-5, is NAGVMQNPRHLVRRRGQEARLRCSPMKGHSHVYWYRQLPEEGLKFMVYLQKENIIDESGMPKERFSAEFPKEGPSILRIQQVVRGDSAAYFCASSPFPGGGNQPQHFGDGTRLSIL.

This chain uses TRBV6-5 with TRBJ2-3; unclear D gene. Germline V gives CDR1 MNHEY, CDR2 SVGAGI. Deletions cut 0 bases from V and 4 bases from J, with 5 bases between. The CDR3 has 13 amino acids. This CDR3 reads CASSYSVSDTQYF. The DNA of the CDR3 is TGTGCCAGCAGTTACTCGGTGTCAGATACGCAGTATTTT.

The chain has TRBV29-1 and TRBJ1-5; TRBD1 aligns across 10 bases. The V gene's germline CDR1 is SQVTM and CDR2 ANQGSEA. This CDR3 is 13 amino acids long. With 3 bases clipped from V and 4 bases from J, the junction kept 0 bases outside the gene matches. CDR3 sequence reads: CSVEGQGNQPQHF. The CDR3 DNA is TGCAGCGTTGAGGGACAGGGGAATCAGCCCCAGCATTTT.

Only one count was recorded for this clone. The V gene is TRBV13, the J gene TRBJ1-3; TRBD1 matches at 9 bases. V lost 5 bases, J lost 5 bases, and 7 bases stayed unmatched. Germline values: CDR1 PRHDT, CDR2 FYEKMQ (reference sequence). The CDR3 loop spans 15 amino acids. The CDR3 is CASSRRDRERNTIYF. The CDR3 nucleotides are TGTGCCAGCAGCAGACGGGACAGGGAGCGAAACACCATATATTTT. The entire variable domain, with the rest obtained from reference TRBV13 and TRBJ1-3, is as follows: AAGVIQSPRHLIKEKRETATLKCYPIPRHDTVYWYQQGPGQDPQFLISFYEKMQSDKGSIPDRFSAQQFSDYHSELNMSSLELGDSALYFCASSRRDRERNTIYFGEGSWLTVV.

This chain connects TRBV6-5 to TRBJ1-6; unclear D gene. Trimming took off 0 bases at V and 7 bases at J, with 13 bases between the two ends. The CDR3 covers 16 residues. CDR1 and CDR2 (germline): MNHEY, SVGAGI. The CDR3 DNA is TGTGCCAGCAGTTACTCGAGATCCAGACCGAATTCACCCCTCCACTTT. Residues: CASSYSRSRPNSPLHF.

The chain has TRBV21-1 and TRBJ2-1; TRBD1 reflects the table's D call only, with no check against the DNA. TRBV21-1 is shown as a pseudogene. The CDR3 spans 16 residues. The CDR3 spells CASSTTPTGKGNEQFF. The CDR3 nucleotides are TGTGCCAGCAGCACCACCCCGACAGGGAAGGGGAATGAGCAGTTCTTC.

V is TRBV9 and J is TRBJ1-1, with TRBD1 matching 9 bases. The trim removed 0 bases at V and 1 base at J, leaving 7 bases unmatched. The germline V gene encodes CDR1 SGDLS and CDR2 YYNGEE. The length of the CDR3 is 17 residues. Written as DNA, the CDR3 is TGTGCCAGCAGCGTAGGCAGGACGGGACAGGGGAACACTGAAGCTTTCTTT. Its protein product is CASSVGRTGQGNTEAFF.

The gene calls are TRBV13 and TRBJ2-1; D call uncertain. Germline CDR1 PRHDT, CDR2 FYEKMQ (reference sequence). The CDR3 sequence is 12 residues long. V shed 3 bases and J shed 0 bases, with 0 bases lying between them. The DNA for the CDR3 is TGTGCCAGCAGCTTCTCCTACAATGAGCAGTTCTTC. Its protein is CASSFSYNEQFF.

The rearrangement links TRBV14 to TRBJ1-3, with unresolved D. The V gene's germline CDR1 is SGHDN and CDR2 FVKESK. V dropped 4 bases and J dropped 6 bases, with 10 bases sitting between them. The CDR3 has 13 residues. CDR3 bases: TGTGCCAGCAGCCCAGCCGCAGCAAACACCATATATTTT. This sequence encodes CASSPAAANTIYF.

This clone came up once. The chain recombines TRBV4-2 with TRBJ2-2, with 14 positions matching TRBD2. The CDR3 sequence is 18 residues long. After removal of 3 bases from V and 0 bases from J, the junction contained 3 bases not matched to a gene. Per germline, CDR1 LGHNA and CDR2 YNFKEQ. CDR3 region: CASSHGLAGGTNTGELFF. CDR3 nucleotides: TGTGCCAGCAGCCACGGACTAGCGGGAGGAACGAACACCGGGGAGCTGTTTTTT.

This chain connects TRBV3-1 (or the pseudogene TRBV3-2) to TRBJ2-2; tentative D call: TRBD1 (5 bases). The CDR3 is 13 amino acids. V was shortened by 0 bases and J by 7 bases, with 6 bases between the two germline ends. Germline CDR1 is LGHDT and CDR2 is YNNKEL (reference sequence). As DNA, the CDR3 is TGTGCCAGCAGCCAAGATAGGGGCGGGGAGCTGTTTTTT. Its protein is CASSQDRGGELFF.

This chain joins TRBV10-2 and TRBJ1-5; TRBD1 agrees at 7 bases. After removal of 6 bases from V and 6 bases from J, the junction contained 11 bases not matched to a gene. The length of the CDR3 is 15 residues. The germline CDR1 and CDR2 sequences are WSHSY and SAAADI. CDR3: CASRITGDRRQPQHF. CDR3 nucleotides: TGCGCCAGCAGGATTACAGGGGATAGGCGTCAGCCCCAGCATTTT.

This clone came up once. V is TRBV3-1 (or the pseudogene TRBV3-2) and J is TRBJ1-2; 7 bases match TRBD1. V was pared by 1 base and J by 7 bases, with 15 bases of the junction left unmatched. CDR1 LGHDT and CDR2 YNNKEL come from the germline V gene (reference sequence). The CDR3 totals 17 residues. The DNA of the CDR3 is TGTGCCAGCAGCCAAGGTACAGGGGAACGAAGCGTTGGTGGCTACACCTTC. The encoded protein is CASSQGTGERSVGGYTF.

Here the CDR3 DNA reads TGTGCCAGCAGTTACTCAAAAGTCACTGAAGCTTTCTTT. Its translation: CASSYSKVTEAFF. The chain joins TRBV6-2 or TRBV6-3 to TRBJ1-1; D unresolved. The V and J ends lost 0 bases and 4 bases respectively, with 6 bases between them. CDR1 and CDR2 (germline): MNHEY, SVGEGT. CDR3 length equals 13 residues.

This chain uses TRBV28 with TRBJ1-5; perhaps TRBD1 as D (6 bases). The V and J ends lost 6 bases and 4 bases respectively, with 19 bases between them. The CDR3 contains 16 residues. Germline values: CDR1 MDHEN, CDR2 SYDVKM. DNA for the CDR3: TGTGCCAGCAGAACCTCGGGGGGCTTCTCAAATCAGCCCCAGCATTTT. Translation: CASRTSGGFSNQPQHF.

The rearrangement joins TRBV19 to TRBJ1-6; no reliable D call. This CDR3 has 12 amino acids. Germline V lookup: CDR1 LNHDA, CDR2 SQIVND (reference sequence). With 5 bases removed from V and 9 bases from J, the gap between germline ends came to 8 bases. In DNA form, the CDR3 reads TGTGCCAGTAGTCCTCGGAGTTCACCCCTCCACTTT. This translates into CASSPRSSPLHF.

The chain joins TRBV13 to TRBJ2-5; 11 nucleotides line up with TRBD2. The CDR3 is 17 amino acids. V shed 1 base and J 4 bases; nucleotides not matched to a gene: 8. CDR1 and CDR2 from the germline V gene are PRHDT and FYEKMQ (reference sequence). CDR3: CASSLVGSGGARETQYF. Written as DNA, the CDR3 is TGTGCCAGCAGCTTAGTGGGTAGCGGGGGGGCTCGAGAGACCCAGTACTTC.

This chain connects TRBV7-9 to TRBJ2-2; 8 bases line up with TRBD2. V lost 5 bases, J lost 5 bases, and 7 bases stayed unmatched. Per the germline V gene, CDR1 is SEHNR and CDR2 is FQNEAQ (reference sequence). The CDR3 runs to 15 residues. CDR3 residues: CASSTGGARTGELFF. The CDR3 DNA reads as TGTGCCAGCAGCACCGGGGGGGCCCGAACCGGGGAGCTGTTTTTT. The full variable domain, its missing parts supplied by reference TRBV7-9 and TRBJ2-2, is DTGVSQNPRHKITKRGQNVTFRCDPISEHNRLYWYRQTLGQGPEFLTYFQNEAQLEKSRLLSDRFSAERPKGSFSTLEIQRTEQGDSAMYLCASSTGGARTGELFFGEGSRLTVL.

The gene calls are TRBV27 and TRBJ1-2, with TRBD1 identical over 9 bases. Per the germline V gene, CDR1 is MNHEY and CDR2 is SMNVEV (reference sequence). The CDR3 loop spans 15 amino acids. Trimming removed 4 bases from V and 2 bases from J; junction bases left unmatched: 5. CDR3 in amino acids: CASSSPGTGNYGYTF. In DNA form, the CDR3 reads TGTGCCAGCAGTTCCCCCGGGACAGGGAACTATGGCTACACCTTC.

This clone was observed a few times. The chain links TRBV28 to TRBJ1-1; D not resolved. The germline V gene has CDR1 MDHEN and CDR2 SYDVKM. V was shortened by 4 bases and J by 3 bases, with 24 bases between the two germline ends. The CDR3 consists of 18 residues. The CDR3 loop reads CASSSIYPSGKEDTEAFF. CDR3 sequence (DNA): TGTGCCAGCAGTTCAATATACCCGAGCGGCAAGGAGGACACTGAAGCTTTCTTT. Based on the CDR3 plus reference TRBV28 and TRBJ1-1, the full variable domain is DVKVTQSSRYLVKRTGEKVFLECVQDMDHENMFWYRQDPGLGLRLIYFSYDVKMKEKGDIPEGYSVSREKKERFSLILESASTNQTSMYLCASSSIYPSGKEDTEAFFGQGTRLTVV.

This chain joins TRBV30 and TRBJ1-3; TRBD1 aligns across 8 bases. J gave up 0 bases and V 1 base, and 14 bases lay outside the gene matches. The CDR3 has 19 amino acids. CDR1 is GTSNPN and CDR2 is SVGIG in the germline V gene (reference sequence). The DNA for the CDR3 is TGTGCCTGGAGTGACGAGTGGGGTGAGACAGGGGCCTCTGGAAACACCATATATTTT. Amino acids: CAWSDEWGETGASGNTIYF.

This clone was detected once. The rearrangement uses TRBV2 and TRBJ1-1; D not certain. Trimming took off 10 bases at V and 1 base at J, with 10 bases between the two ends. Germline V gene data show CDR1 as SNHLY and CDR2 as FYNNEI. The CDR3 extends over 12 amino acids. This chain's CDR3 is CANSAENTEAFF. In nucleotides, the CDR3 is TGTGCCAACTCTGCTGAGAACACTGAAGCTTTCTTT. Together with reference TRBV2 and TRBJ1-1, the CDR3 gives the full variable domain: EPEVTQTPSHQVTQMGQEVILRCVPISNHLYFYWYRQILGQKVEFLVSFYNNEISEKSEIFDDQFSVERPDGSNFTLKIRSTKLEDSAMYFCANSAENTEAFFGQGTRLTVV.

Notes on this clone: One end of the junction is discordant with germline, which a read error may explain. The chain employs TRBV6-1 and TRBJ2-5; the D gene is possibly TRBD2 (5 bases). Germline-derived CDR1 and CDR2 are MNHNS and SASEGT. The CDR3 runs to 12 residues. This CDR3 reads CASSEGGETQYF. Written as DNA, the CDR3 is TGTGCCAGCAGCGAAGGAGGAGAGACCCAGTACTTC.